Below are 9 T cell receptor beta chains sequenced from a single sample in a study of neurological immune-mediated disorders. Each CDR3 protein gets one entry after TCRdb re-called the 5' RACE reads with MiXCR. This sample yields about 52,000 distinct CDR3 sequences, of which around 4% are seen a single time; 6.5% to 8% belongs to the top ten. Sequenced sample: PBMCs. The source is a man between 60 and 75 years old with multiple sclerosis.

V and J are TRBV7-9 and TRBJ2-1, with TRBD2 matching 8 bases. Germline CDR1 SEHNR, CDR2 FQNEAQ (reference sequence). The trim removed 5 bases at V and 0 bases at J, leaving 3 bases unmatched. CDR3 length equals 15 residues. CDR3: CASSSLAGSYNEQFF. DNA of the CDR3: TGTGCCAGCAGCAGTCTAGCGGGCTCCTACAATGAGCAGTTCTTC.

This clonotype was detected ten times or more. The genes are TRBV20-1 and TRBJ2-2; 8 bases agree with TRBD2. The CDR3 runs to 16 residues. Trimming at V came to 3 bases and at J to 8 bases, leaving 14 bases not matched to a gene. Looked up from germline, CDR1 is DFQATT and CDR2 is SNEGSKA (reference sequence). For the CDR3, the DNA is TGCAGTGCTAGGGAGTTTAGGCGGGGGGCCGGAGGGGAGCTGTTTTTT. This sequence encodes CSAREFRRGAGGELFF.

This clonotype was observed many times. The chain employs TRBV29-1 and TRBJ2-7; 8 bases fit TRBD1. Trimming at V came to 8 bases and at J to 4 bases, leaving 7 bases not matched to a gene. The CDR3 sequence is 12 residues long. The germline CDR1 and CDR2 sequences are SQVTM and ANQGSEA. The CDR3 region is CSTSGGNYEQYF. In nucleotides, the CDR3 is TGCAGCACTTCAGGGGGCAATTACGAGCAGTACTTC.

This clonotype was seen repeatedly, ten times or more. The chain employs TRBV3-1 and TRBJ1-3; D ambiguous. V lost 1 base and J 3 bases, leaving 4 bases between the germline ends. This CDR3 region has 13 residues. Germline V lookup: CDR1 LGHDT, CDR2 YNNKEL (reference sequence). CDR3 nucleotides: TGTGCCAGCAGCCAAGGAGGTGGAAACACCATATATTTT. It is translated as CASSQGGGNTIYF. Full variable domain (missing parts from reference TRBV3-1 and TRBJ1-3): DTAVSQTPKYLVTQMGNDKSIKCEQNLGHDTMYWYKQDSKKFLKIMFSYNNKELIINETVPNRFSPKSPDKAHLNLHINSLELGDSAVYFCASSQGGGNTIYFGEGSWLTVV.

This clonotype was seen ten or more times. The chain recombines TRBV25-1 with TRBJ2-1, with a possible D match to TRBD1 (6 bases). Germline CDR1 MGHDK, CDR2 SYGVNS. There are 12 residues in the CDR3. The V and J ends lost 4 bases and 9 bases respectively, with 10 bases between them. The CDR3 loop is CASSAGTPEQFF. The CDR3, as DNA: TGTGCCAGCAGTGCGGGGACACCTGAGCAGTTCTTC.

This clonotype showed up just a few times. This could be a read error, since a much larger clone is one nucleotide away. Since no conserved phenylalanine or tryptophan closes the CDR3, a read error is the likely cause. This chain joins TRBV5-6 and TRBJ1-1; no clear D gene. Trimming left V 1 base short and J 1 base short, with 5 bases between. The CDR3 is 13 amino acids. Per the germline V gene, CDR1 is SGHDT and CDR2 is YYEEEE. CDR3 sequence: CASSLRTNTEAFC. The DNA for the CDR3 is TGTGCCAGCAGCTTGCGTACGAACACTGAAGCTTTCTGT.

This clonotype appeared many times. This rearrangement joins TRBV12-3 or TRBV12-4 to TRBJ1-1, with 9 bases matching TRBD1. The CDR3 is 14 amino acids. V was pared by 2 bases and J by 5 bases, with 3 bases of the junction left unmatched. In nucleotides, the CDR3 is TGTGCCAGCAGTTTAAGCGACAGGGGGACTGAAGCTTTCTTT. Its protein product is CASSLSDRGTEAFF.

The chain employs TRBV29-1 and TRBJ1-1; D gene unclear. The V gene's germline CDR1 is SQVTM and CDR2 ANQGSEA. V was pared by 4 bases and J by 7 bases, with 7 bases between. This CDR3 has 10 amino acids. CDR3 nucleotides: TGCAGCGTTGCTGAGTTTGAAGCTTTCTTT. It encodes CSVAEFEAFF.

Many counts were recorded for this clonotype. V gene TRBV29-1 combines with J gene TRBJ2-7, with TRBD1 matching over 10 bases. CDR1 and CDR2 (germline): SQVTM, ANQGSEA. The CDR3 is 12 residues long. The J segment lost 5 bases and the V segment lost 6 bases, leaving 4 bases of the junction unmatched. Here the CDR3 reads CSVGTGVDEQYF. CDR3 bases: TGCAGCGTCGGGACAGGGGTTGACGAGCAGTACTTC.